Given below is one T cell receptor beta chain in context. Its target is unknown. The sample is drawn from a study of beta chain features in type 1 diabetes. Every bit of the isolated RNA underwent reverse transcription, so sequencing read expressed TCRB transcripts. Some clones are missing from TCRdb's copy, which holds only in-frame ones; the method was immunoSEQ multiplex PCR. The sample includes a few hundred thousand clones, approximately 30% of them seen just once. Using CD45RO/CCR7/CD25/CD127/CD95/CD27, CD4+ naive, central memory, regulatory and stem cell-like memory cells were sorted. CDR1 is MDHEN and CDR2 is SYDVKM in the germline V gene. The CDR3 spans 15 residues. V lost 6 bases and J 3 bases, leaving 18 bases between the germline ends. Study-wide points: Individuals with type 1 diabetes displayed fewer insertions and more deletions at VDJ junctions. Any HLA type influence on TCRB rearrangement was left unresolved here. Shorter TCRB CDR3s, moderately but significantly so, were found in Type 1 diabetes patients in all four CD4+ subsets.

The clonotype was recovered from a man aged 18 to 29 in good health. The V gene is TRBV28, the J gene TRBJ2-7, with D perhaps TRBD2 (6 bases). Sequencing was carried out using naive CD4+ T cells from blood. CDR3 region: CASSPPGGVIYEQYF. CDR3 bases: TGTGCCAGCAGCCCCCCCGGGGGAGTAATCTACGAGCAGTACTTC.